This T cell receptor beta chain was sequenced for a study of CD8 T cells in ankylosing spondylitis. This clonotype has only a few counts. The J segment lost 2 bases and the V segment lost 3 bases, leaving 16 bases of the junction unmatched. CDR1 SGHRS and CDR2 YFSETQ come from the germline V gene. CDR3 length equals 19 residues. Via MiXCR, TCRdb re-called the 5' RACE reads, giving one row per CDR3 protein. The sample includes just over 300,000 distinct CDR3 sequences, less than 25% of them seen just once. The chain carries TRBV5-1 and TRBJ2-1, with 8 bases fitting TRBD2. This clonotype was obtained from a female donor with ankylosing spondylitis or in good health (not recorded which). The specimen sequenced was blood, either unsorted or a sorted T cell fraction (not recorded which). The CDR3 region has the DNA TGCGCCAGCAGCTCCCGTGGGGACGGGAGGGCCAGGACCTACAATGAGCAGTTCTTC. It specifies CASSSRGDGRARTYNEQFF.